What follows describes a single T cell receptor (beta chain). What it recognizes is unknown. A much larger clone is a single base away; this may be a read error. The data stem from a study of T cell repertoires in cytomegalovirus infection. Across the study: TCR beta signatures that were public indicated CMV infection and matching HLA type.

A single record per CDR3 protein comes from TCRdb applying MiXCR to the reads. The sample has approximately 260,000 distinct CDR3 sequences, about 20% seen once. The length of the CDR3 is 13 residues. Germline values: CDR1 MNHGY, CDR2 SAAAGT. The starting material was cultured PBMCs, obtained from culture after CMV antigen stimulation. The sequence was obtained from a human donor in good health (CMV status not recorded). Some clones in this sample may be carry-over from other donors' samples. The chain joins TRBV6-8 to TRBJ2-7; 7 bases match TRBD2. CDR3 bases: TGTGTCAGCGGAGCGGGATCGTCTTACGAGCAGTACGTC. This translates into CVSGAGSSYEQYV.